Here is one T cell receptor beta chain with its context. The CDR3 extends over 16 amino acids. J was trimmed by 2 bases and V by 5 bases; bases with no gene match: 9. Germline V gene sequence: CDR1 SGHTA, CDR2 FQGNSA. The sample is drawn from a study of blood T cell repertoires in COVID-19. Some clones are missing from TCRdb's copy, which holds only in-frame ones; the method was immunoSEQ multiplex PCR. The sample shows a few hundred thousand clones, approximately 87% of them seen only once. The TCR sequence derives from a woman in her fifties or sixties with acute or convalescent COVID-19. The chain carries TRBV7-2 and TRBJ2-3; 8 nucleotides line up with TRBD2. The sequencing input was peripheral blood. The CDR3 sequence is CASSLLGTSTTDTQYF. In DNA form, the CDR3 reads TGTGCCAGCAGCCTACTCGGGACTAGTACCACAGATACGCAGTATTTT.